This TCR beta chain was retrieved from a study of CD8+ T cells in alopecia areata. At the level of the study: The study gave tofacitinib for 6 to 18 months, then 6 months off drug. Overall study results and limits: It was observed that many expanded lesional clones persisted in scalp and blood during tofacitinib. Having just one nonresponder leaves the connection between baseline CD8+ expansion and response unresolved.

Comments on this clone: Its antigen is undetermined.

The CDR3 covers 13 residues. V lost 6 bases to trimming and J lost 6 bases, with 14 bases between them. From germline, CDR1 is SNHLY and CDR2 FYNNEI. Sequencing used cDNA as its template, made by extracting RNA and reverse transcribing it. The table came from immunoSEQ multiplex PCR; TCRdb's copy has only in-frame clones and leaves some out. This table has roughly 250,000 clones, 60% appearing once. Treatment in this sample: oral pan-JAK inhibitor, 5-10 mg twice daily. The J gene is TRBJ1-2, the V gene TRBV2; D may be TRBD1 (5 bases). The sequences come from CD4+ T cells sorted from blood, collected around week 52, from a patient treated with tofacitinib. The receptor was isolated from a human donor with alopecia areata. CDR3 DNA sequence: TGTGCCAGCAGGGGGGACGGAATGAATGGCTACACCTTC. Translated: CASRGDGMNGYTF.